This TCR beta chain appears in the sequencing data of a study of shared clonotypes between healthy human individuals (dated by TCRdb to between 2020 and 2021). Study-wide context: A couple of women and a few men aged 18 to 49 years were included in the cohort. For each donor, CD4 naive and CD4 memory were each given three plates, CD8 naive was given two plates, and CD8 memory was given one plate. To estimate repertoire size and how much clonotypes are shared between individuals, the study performed deep sequencing of blood TCR repertoires from a few healthy adults. To increase sequencing depth and limit assay-specific biases, different laboratories used diverse techniques to prepare libraries and sequence TCR repertoires. Leukapheresis yielded between about 0.9 and 9.5 billion PBMCs per donor.

The CDR3 sequence holds 15 residues, the cysteine and phenylalanine included. CDR3 DNA is the only sequence kept; it has 45 bases, read in frame from the first base. V is reduced by 4 bases and J by 5 bases, leaving a spacing of 17 bases between them. CDR1 is given as KGHSH and CDR2 as LQKENI, both from the germline V gene. Using the deep immunoSEQ assay, multiplex PCR amplified TCR CDR3 regions from genomic DNA. Extracted genomic DNA from each cell subset was distributed evenly across all wells of several immunoSEQ 96-well plates, and each plate was treated as a replicate. For sorted subsets, each replicate PCR was loaded with roughly 190 ng genomic DNA, equivalent to 30,000 or so T cell genomes. The purified libraries were quantified using a Qubit 3.0 fluorometer, sized with a Bioanalyzer 2100, and then quantified again using the KAPA Library Quantification kit. A separate single-read 150-cycle Illumina NextSeq 550 flow cell was used to sequence each immunoSEQ 96-well plate. In the paper's pipeline: The immunoSEQ output contained only junctional sequences without quality scores, so filtering could not match that applied to full-length reads. To assign V/J genes and CDR3, sequences were annotated using PyIR, a Python wrapper for IgBLAST v1.9, with IMGT germline references. Reads were removed for weak V/J assignments (E-value above 1e-6), missing CDR3, stop codons, out-of-frame junctions, or ambiguous translated residues. V3J clonotypes were defined as sequences sharing the same inferred V gene, J gene, and CDR3 amino acid sequence. To compute the percentage overlap between repertoires, the number of shared unique clonotypes was divided by the size of the smaller repertoire. RTK rarefaction, the Chao1 estimator, and Recon v2.1 estimates of unobserved clonotypes were used to assess repertoire richness. Generation probabilities were computed with OLGA for all TCRbeta clonotypes obtained by the gDNA method from a handful of donors. The table comes from immuneACCESS by way of TCRdb, which keeps in-frame sequences with V and J called. Part of the clones is missing from these tables; in studies checked, under half for an unresolved V gene and the rest for unknown reasons. The DNA was the basis for D and trimming; V, J and clone size are from that table. In all, the sample holds approximately 250,000 clones, and 65% of those were seen once. In total, the top ten clones hold 11% of the sample.

Healthy HIV-negative adults with no recently reported acute infections or vaccinations were included as donors. Only Caucasian adults living in Nashville, Tennessee, USA were represented among the donors. CD4+ T cells were enriched by magnetic negative selection; naive cells were then positively selected on CD45RA, and the negative fraction formed the memory subset. Blood was collected by leukapheresis, and PBMCs were isolated by Ficoll-Histopaque density gradient centrifugation and then cryopreserved in liquid nitrogen vapor phase. Purity and quantity of every magnetically sorted T cell population were checked by analytical flow cytometry. Genomic DNA was isolated from every sorted fraction and measured by UV absorbance on a Nanodrop 2000c. The full study reports these points: Naive subsets generally had larger estimated clonotype richness than memory subsets did. Only blood was sampled, and tissue TCR repertoires likely differ from those in blood. Clonotypes shared by all four sorted-subset donors showed higher generation probabilities than non-shared clonotypes. Pairwise subsampling indicated that sequencing depth was expected to affect the degree of clonotype sharing among donors. The small number of donors limited the genetic and exposure-history diversity represented. Rarefaction of sorted-subset datasets indicated incomplete sequencing despite the large sequencing depth. Sharing across a few donors was observed for approximately 5% of naive CD4, less than 4% of naive CD8, over 2% of memory CD4, and around 0.42% of memory CD8 clonotypes.

Comments on this clone: The antigen it recognizes is unknown. Base qualities were left out, and no much larger clone turns up one base away.

The TCR was taken from a young man in good health. Source material: memory CD4+ T cells sorted from blood. The cell subset or site tag for this specimen amounts to: CD45RA-negative fraction. The chain is made from TRBV18 and TRBJ2-5; the D gene is not confidently resolved. The CDR3 in this case is CASSLSAGLMETQYF. The DNA is as follows: TGTGCCAGCTCACTATCCGCCGGCTTAATGGAGACCCAGTACTTC.